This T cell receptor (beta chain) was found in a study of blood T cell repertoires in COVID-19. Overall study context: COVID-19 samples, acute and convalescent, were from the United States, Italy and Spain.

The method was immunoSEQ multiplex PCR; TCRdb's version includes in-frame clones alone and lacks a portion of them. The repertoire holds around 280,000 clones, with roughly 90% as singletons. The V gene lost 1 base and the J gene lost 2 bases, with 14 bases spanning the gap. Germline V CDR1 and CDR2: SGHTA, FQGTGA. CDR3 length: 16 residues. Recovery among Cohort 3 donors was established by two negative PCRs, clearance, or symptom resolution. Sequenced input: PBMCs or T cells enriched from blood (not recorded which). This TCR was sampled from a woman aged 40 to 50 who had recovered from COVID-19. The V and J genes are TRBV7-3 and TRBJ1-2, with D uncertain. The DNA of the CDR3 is TGTGCCAGCAGCTTAAGTGGAACGGGAGGGAACTATGGCTACACCTTC. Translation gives CASSLSGTGGNYGYTF.